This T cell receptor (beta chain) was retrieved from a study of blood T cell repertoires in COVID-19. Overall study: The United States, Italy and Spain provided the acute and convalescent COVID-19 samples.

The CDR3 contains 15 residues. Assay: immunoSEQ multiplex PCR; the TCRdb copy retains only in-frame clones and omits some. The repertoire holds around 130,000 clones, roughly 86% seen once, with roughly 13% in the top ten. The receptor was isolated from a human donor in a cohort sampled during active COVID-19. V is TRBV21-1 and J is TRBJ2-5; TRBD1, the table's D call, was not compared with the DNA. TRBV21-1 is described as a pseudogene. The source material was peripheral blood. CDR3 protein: CASSQGQANQETQYF. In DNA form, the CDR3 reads TGTGCCAGCAGTCAAGGACAGGCTAACCAAGAGACCCAGTACTTC.